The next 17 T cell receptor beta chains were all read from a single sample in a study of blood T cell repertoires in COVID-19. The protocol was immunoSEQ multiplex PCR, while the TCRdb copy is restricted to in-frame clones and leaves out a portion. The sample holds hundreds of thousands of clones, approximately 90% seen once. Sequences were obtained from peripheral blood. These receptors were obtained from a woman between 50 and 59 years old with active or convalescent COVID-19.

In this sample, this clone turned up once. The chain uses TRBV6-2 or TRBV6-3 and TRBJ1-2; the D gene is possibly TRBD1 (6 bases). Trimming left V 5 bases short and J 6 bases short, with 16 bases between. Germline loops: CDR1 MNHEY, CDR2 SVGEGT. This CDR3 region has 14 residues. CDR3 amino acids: CASSDPGGGDGYTF. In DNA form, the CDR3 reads TGTGCCAGCAGTGACCCCGGGGGGGGCGATGGCTACACCTTC.

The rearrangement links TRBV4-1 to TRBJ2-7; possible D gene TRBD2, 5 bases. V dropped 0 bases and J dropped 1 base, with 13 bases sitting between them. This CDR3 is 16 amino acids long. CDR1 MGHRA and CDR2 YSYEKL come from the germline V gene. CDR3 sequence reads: CASSQDPGSGSYEQYF. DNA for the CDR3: TGCGCCAGCAGCCAAGATCCCGGGTCGGGATCCTACGAGCAGTACTTC.

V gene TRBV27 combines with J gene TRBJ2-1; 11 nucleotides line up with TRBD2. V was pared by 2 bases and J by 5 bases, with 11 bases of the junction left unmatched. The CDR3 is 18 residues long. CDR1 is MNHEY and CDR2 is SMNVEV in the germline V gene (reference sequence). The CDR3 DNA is TGTGCCAGCAGTTTACAGACAACACTAGCGGGAGTTAACAATGAGCAGTTCTTC. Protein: CASSLQTTLAGVNNEQFF.

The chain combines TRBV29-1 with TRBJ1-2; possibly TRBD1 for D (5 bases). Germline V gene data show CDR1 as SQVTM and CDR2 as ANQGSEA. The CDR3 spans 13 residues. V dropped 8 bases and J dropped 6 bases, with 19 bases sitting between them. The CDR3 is CSLGQGPQDGYTF. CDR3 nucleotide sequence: TGCAGCCTTGGGCAGGGCCCACAGGATGGCTACACCTTC.

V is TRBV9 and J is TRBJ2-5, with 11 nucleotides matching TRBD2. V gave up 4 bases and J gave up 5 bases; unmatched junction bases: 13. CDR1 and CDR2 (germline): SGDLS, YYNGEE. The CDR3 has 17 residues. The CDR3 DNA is TGTGCCAGCAGCAAGGAAGGTAGCGGGGGGGCTGGGGAGACCCAGTACTTC. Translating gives CASSKEGSGGAGETQYF.

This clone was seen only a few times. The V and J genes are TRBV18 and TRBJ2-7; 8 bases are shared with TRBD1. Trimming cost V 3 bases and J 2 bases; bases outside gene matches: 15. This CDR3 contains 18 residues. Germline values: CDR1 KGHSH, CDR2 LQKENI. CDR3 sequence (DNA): TGTGCCAGCTCACCGACCCTTTATGACAGGGGCCGACCCTACGAGCAGTACTTC. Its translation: CASSPTLYDRGRPYEQYF.

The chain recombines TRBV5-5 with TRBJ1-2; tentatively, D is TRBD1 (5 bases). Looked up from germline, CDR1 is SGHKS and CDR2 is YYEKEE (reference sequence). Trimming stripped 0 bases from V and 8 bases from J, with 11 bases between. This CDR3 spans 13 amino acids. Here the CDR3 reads CASSLAGGEGYTF. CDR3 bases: TGTGCCAGCAGCTTGGCCGGAGGGGAAGGCTACACCTTC.

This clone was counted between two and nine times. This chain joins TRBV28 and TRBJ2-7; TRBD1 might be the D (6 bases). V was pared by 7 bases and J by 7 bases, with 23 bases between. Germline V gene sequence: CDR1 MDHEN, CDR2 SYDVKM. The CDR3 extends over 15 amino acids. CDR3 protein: CASTSTSGELREQYF. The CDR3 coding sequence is TGTGCCAGCACCTCGACCTCAGGGGAATTGAGGGAGCAGTACTTC.

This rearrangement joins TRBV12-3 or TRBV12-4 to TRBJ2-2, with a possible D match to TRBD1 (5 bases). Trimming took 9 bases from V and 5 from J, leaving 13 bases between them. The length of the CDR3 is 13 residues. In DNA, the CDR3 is TGTGCCAGTGCAGGGATTTCGACCGGGGAGCTGTTTTTT. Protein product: CASAGISTGELFF.

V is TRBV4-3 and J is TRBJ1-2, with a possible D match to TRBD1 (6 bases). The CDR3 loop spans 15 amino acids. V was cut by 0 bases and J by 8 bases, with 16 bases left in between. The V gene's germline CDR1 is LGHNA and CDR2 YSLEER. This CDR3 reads CASSQDYRAPQGYTF. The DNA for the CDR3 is TGCGCCAGCAGCCAAGATTACAGGGCCCCCCAAGGCTACACCTTC.

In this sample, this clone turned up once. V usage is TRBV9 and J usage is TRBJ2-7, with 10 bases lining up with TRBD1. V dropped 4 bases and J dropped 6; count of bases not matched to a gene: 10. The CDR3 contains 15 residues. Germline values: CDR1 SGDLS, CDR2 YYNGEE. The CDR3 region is CASSKRDRGLSEQYF. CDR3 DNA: TGTGCCAGCAGCAAACGGGACAGGGGTCTCTCCGAGCAGTACTTC.

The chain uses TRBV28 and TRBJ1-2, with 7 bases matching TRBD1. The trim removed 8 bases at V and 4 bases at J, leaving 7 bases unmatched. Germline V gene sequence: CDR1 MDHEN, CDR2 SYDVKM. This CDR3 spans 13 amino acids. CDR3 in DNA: TGTGCCAGCGCCCCCCGGGACAGCTATGGCTACACCTTC. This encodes CASAPRDSYGYTF.

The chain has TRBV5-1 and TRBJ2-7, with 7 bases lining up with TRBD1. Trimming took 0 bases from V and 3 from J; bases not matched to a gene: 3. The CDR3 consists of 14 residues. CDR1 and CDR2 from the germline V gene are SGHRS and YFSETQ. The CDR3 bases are TGCGCCAGCAGCTTGGCCACAGGGGACTACGAGCAGTACTTC. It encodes CASSLATGDYEQYF. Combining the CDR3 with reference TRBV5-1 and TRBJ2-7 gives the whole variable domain KAGVTQTPRYLIKTRGQQVTLSCSPISGHRSVSWYQQTPGQGLQFLFEYFSETQRNKGNFPGRFSGRQFSNSRSEMNVSTLELGDSALYLCASSLATGDYEQYFGPGTRLTVT.

This CDR3 reads CASSFYMASGRRAGELFF. The CDR3 DNA follows: TGTGCCAGCAGCTTTTATATGGCTAGCGGGAGACGAGCCGGGGAGCTGTTTTTT. V and J are TRBV11-2 and TRBJ2-2; 10 nucleotides agree with TRBD2. This CDR3 comprises 18 residues. Germline trimming cut 3 bases from V and 6 bases from J; bases unmatched to any gene: 13. Per the germline V gene, CDR1 is SGHAT and CDR2 is FQNNGV.

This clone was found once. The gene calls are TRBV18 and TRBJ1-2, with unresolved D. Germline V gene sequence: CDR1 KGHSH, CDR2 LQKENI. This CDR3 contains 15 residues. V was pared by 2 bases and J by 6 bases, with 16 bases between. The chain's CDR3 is CASSPSPQHQDGYTF. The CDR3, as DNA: TGTGCCAGCTCACCATCTCCACAGCATCAGGATGGCTACACCTTC.

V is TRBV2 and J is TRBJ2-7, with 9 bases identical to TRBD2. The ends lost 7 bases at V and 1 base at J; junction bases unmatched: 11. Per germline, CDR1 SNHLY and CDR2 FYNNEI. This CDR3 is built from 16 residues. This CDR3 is CASMAVAGAGSYEQYF. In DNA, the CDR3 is TGTGCCAGCATGGCGGTAGCGGGAGCCGGTTCCTACGAGCAGTACTTC.

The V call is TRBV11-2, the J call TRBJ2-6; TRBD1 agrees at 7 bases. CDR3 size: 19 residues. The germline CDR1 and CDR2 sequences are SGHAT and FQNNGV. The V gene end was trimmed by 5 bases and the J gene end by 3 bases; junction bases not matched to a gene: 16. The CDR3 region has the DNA TGTGCCAGCAGCAATAGGGACAGTTCCTTTAGCGATGGGGCCAACGTCCTGACTTTC. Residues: CASSNRDSSFSDGANVLTF.